Below, one T cell receptor (beta chain) is given with its context. What it binds is not known. The entry originates in a study of immune evolution from preneoplasia to lung adenocarcinoma. Study conclusions and caveats: Top clone frequencies peaked in normal lung, apparently declining through invasive adenocarcinoma. Later-stage lesions seemingly showed higher T cell density and diversity than normal lung. Compared with EGFR-mutant or double wild-type lesions, KRAS-mutant nodules were more clonal.

Trimming shortened V by 5 bases and J by 1 base, and 5 bases separated the two germline ends. This CDR3 is 12 amino acids long. The germline V gene encodes CDR1 SGHDN and CDR2 FVKESK. The method was immunoSEQ multiplex PCR; TCRdb's version includes in-frame clones alone and lacks a portion of them. The sample lists over 11,000 clones, 75% to 90% seen once, with 4.9% in the top ten. Between the mid-2010s and the late 2010s, patients underwent resection in Japan or China. The chain is built from TRBV14 and TRBJ1-1; D is unresolved. The TCR comes from a person aged 70 to 85 with lung adenocarcinoma. Sequenced: FFPE minimally invasive lung adenocarcinoma tissue. The CDR3 region has the DNA TGTGCCAGCAGCTCAGGGAACACTGAAGCTTTCTTT. This codes for CASSSGNTEAFF.